The T cell receptor (beta chain) under discussion was sequenced for a study of OX40 agonist ivuxolimab in advanced cancers. About the study: Recorded diagnoses for dose-escalation patients were hepatocellular carcinoma, melanoma, renal cell or head and neck cancer. Aged about 20 to 80 with a mean of around 60 years, they were more than 80% male. Study results and caveats: Certain nonresponding patients likewise had low normalized T-cell clonal expansion.

The method was immunoSEQ multiplex PCR; TCRdb's version includes in-frame clones alone and lacks a portion of them. The sample consists of about 70,000 clones, about 85% of them appearing once. Germline V CDR1 and CDR2: LNHDA, SQIVND (reference sequence). The CDR3 runs to 16 residues. In regard to this clone: The antigen is undetermined.

This receptor was identified in an adult with an advanced solid tumor such as melanoma, head and neck, liver or kidney cancer. Sample: CD4+ or CD8+ T cells sorted from blood, taken in a trial of the OX40 agonist ivuxolimab. The chain is built from TRBV19 and TRBJ2-5; TRBD1 matches at 8 bases. The DNA end lines up better with TRBJ2-7; the J call may be wrong. CDR3 nucleotides: TGTGCCAGTAGTATCGGTCAGGGGGCTCAACGAAACGAGCAGTACTTC. This gives the protein CASSIGQGAQRNEQYF.